This T cell receptor (beta chain) was recorded in a study of cytomegalovirus exposure and HLA in healthy donors (dated by TCRdb to the late 2010s). Regarding the complete study: An earlier analysis of 587 of the donors reported about 300 Gb of sequence data and approximately 120 million unique TCR beta sequences obtained from roughly 170 million T cells. Every repertoire in the discovery cohort had been generated on one and the same sequencing platform. The aim of the study was to test whether cataloging public T cell receptors could identify signatures of past pathogen exposure. In the later analysis, no new phenotypic data were used to find candidate immune exposures; instead, reliance was placed on TCR beta sequences and their occurrence across donors. Roughly five DR-DQ haplotypes were handled as single units for association and clustering, since linkage in the cohort was strong. In a later analysis, previously published TCR beta repertoires from some 640 donors were re-analyzed and high-resolution HLA genotyping was added so that TCR occurrence patterns could be studied. HLA typing covered class I and class II loci at four-digit resolution. To predict cytomegalovirus infection status, the study combined high-throughput TCR immunosequencing, statistical association of individual TCRs with disease status, and machine learning. Among the roughly 430 genotyped donors, around 81% belonged to the genetic ancestry cluster associated with self-reported Caucasian donors. Among around 400 genotyped donors of the cohort, an average of approximately 240,000 unique TCR beta nucleotide sequences were sequenced per donor, roughly 18% of them non-productive. Donor age, sex, ethnicity and CMV serostatus were collected together with the repertoire data. In addition to the first cohort of around 670 subjects, a separate validation cohort of under 150 different subjects was used. The T cell repertoires of 550 to 850 subjects were profiled by immunosequencing and related to cytomegalovirus serostatus. About 310 gigabases of sequencing data and approximately 85 million unique TCR sequences were included in an early release covering several hundred HLA-typed donors. In a later genetic analysis, genome-wide SNP genotypes for 398 of the 666 donors were used, and that subset was treated as a discovery cohort. The number of donors typed differed by locus, with roughly 620-640 for A, B, C, DRB1 and DQB1, 522 for DQA1, over 600 for DPA1, and some 440 for DPB1. An earlier analysis of roughly 600 of the donors used high-throughput TCR beta sequencing to judge whether each TCR beta V gene segment behaved as functional or pseudogenic.

The receptor library was made with the immunoSEQ multiplex PCR assay. For the multiplex PCR, a mixture combining 60 forward primers for TCR Vbeta segments and 13 reverse primers for TCR Jbeta segments was used. Amplification of the CDR3 region of rearranged TCR beta genes was performed with a multiplex PCR assay on genomic DNA. The Illumina HiSeq System was used to sequence the amplified TCR beta libraries as 87-base-pair reads. The study's own analysis went as follows. In a later analysis, 77 million or so unique TCR beta chains were counted across the 666 repertoires, and around 11 million of these chains were shared by at least two donors. Raw reads were error-corrected and collapsed into unique sequences with a nearest-neighbor algorithm that merged closely related sequences to remove PCR and sequencing errors. CDR3 sequences were aligned to IMGT reference sequences to assign V, D and J gene segments. For a sequence to be retained, a match of at least six nucleotides was required to both a V gene segment and a J gene segment. A rearrangement counted as productive if the CDR3 had no stop codons and remained in frame with V and J, and every other rearrangement counted as non-productive. CDR3 was defined according to IMGT convention as the region running from the second conserved V-encoded cysteine to the conserved J-encoded phenylalanine. Sequences without an unambiguous match to a single V gene segment were excluded from the earlier analysis of 450 to 750 of the donors. In an earlier analysis of approximately 500 of the donors, a V segment was called functional when productive rearrangements were above 56.7%, and segregating when the standard deviation between donors exceeded 5%. A statistical classification framework was built for diagnosing cytomegalovirus status from the catalog of TCR beta chain sequences. V and J gene assignment, in a later analysis, came from comparing TCR nucleotide sequences with IMGT/GENE-DB human TR gene sequences. Using the TCRdist pipeline, a later analysis assigned CDR3 sequences along with most-parsimonious VDJ recombination scenarios. A later analysis defined each TCR beta chain by its CDR3 amino acid sequence plus V-gene family, and excluded reads lacking a unique V-gene family. As a way to deal with suspected cross-contamination and a sequencing artifact, a later analysis dropped 592 nucleotide sequences that were highly shared and had low generation probability. In a later analysis, a clonal expansion index for each public chain was calculated from normalized within-repertoire ranks of inferred template counts. A later analysis computed generation probabilities with a VDJ recombination model fitted to out-of-frame rearrangements, and checked the results against IGoR. Hypergeometric tests were used in a later analysis to score TCR-TCR, TCR-HLA and TCR-CMV co-occurrence, with a repertoire-size bias correction applied to the TCR pairs. A later analysis estimated false discovery rates by permuting HLA or CMV assignments 20 times. In a later analysis, co-occurring TCRs were grouped with DBSCAN, and TCRdist sequence similarity was added when clustering was performed within HLA-allele-positive subsets. Repertoires with fewer than 30,000 or more than 120,000 public chains, plus five repertoires with anomalous nucleotide sharing, were excluded from co-occurrence clustering. TCRdb provides this immuneACCESS table in a form limited to in-frame rearrangements. Some clones are lacking; in checked studies, under half of them reflect an unresolved V gene, and why the rest are absent is not known. The V and J calls and clone size are taken from that table; D and trimming were inferred from the DNA. Present in this sample are 150,000 or so clones, 80% of which were seen just once. Of the sample, 1% falls within the top ten clones.

Overall results and qualifications from the work: HLA typing was unavailable for some donors at each locus, so association tests used only the typed subset. Assigning TCR associations to individual alleles was difficult when HLA alleles, especially DR and DQ, strongly co-occurred. Broadly in line with IMGT annotations, most TCR beta V segments showed up in productive rearrangements about 87% or about 30% of the time in an earlier analysis of several hundred of the donors. While some public TCRs were present in many individuals, most TCR sequences turned up only very rarely across donors. Correlated functional status among segregating V segments might reflect linkage disequilibrium, but an unknown experimental factor could not be ruled out. Roughly uniform sequencing depth across donors was assumed in presence/absence analyses, although this assumption may not hold. The 87-base-pair reads could not distinguish some IMGT-functional V segments, including TRBV6-2 and TRBV6-3, so those segments were excluded. The classifier was reported to diagnose cytomegalovirus status with high specificity and sensitivity in both the original cohort and the validation cohort. CMV serostatus was the only immune exposure information available for the cohort. In a later analysis, 16,951 TCR beta sequences were associated with specific HLA alleles at a false discovery rate of 0.05. A later analysis found that most CMV-associated TCR beta chains appeared HLA-restricted, with HLA associations seemingly driven largely by CMV exposure. A further reported finding was that TCR beta sequences accurately predicted the HLA-A and HLA-B alleles for most subjects in the first cohort. The study listed 164 TCR beta chains as associated with cytomegalovirus. A later analysis found that TCR association rates varied across HLA loci, with DRB1 alleles showing the most associated TCRs and HLA-C alleles the fewest. An association between a missense DCLRE1C variant and V-gene and J-gene trimming of TCR beta chains was found in a later genetic analysis and replicated in an independent cohort. Several of the top co-occurrence clusters appeared to be linked to parvovirus B19, influenza, CMV and Epstein-Barr virus, according to a later analysis. Three of the identified cytomegalovirus-associated TCR beta chains were confirmed in vitro to be specific for cytomegalovirus antigens. Only TCR beta chains were sequenced in this cohort, and the absence of alpha or paired-chain data limited detectable features. A group of highly shared sequence variants was considered likely to be a technical artifact of the sequencing pipeline. The earlier analysis of approximately 540 of the donors excluded seventeen rarely observed V segments, including chromosome 9 orphons, because counts were too low. Compared with equally common non-associated chains, HLA-associated TCR beta chains in a later analysis were more clonally expanded and had lower generation probabilities. It was suggested by the authors that the approach could potentially be generalized to other disease states and immunological phenotypes. In a later genetic analysis, fewer N-insertions in productive TCRs were reported among donors in an Asian-associated ancestry cluster than the roughly 710-donor mean.

The cohort consisted of approximately 670 healthy bone marrow donors. Cohort members were all nominally healthy when sampled, although unrecorded immune exposures were likely present. The donor tested CMV seropositive and was one of the 289 seropositive cohort members. A peripheral blood sample was provided by each donor, and peripheral blood mononuclear cells were used for TCR beta sequencing. Genomic DNA extraction from the blood cell samples was performed with the Qiagen DNeasy Blood Extraction Kit. The germline V gene gives CDR1 as SGDLS and CDR2 as YYNGEE. The CDR3 runs 15 residues from the cysteine to the phenylalanine. Solely the CDR3 DNA is kept, with 45 bases framed from the first base. V and J are truncated by 0 bases and 0 bases respectively, leaving an intervening sequence of 7 bases. This clone was detected once. It has no known antigen specificity. It has no much larger one-base neighbor in the sample; base qualities were not kept.

The chain is made from TRBV9 and TRBJ1-3; the D gene remains uncertain. Sequenced sample: PBMCs. The clonotype was recovered from a woman aged 50 to 60 in good health and CMV-seropositive. The CDR3 protein is CASSVGRGSGNTIYF. The nucleotide sequence reads as follows: TGTGCCAGCAGCGTAGGCAGAGGCTCTGGAAACACCATATATTTT.